This T cell receptor (beta chain) emerged from a study of blood T cell repertoires in COVID-19. Turning to the study itself: Nucleic acid was either cDNA or gDNA, and it came from T cells, B-cell-depleted T cells, or PBMCs.

This CDR3 has 15 residues. With V trimmed by 6 bases and J by 4 bases, 11 bases remained unmatched. Germline V gene data show CDR1 as MNHEY and CDR2 as SVGEGT. TCRdb keeps only in-frame clones here, not all; method: immunoSEQ multiplex PCR. The data show 300,000 to 400,000 clones, 70% to 90% seen once. The chain combines TRBV6-2 or TRBV6-3 with TRBJ2-7, with 8 bases matching TRBD2. This clonotype was obtained from a woman aged 60 to 75 with COVID-19, enrolled during active disease. The sequencing sample was made of peripheral blood. The DNA of the CDR3 is TGTGCCAGCAGCCACCAAGCGGGGGTTATTTACGAGCAGTACTTC. Protein sequence: CASSHQAGVIYEQYF.